This TCR beta chain was identified in a study of blood T cell repertoires in COVID-19. Using immunoSEQ multiplex PCR, the repertoire was profiled, and TCRdb retains in-frame clones only, with some absent. This table holds some 200,000 clones, around 89% found once. The V end was cut by 6 bases, the J end by 6 bases, with 8 bases between. This CDR3 region has 10 residues. Per the germline V gene, CDR1 is SQVTM and CDR2 is ANQGSEA. The sequenced sample consisted of PBMCs or T cells enriched from blood (not recorded which). This sequence originates from a woman aged 18-35 years who had recovered from COVID-19. This chain connects TRBV29-1 to TRBJ1-1, with D uncertain. The CDR3 DNA sequence: TGCAGCGTACGGGATTCTGAAGCTTTCTTT. Protein product: CSVRDSEAFF.